These 18 T cell receptor beta chains were all obtained from the same sample, sequenced in a study of T cell repertoires in cytomegalovirus infection. TCRdb re-called the reads through MiXCR, storing one row per CDR3 protein. Among under 800,000 distinct CDR3 sequences listed, roughly 24% were seen once. Sequencing was carried out using CD8+ T cells from PBMCs. The receptors here all came from a human donor in good health (CMV status not recorded). Some clones in this sample may be carry-over from other donors' samples.

This clonotype was seen a few times. The chain links TRBV7-9 to TRBJ2-2; D is perhaps TRBD2 (6 bases). The germline V gene encodes CDR1 SEHNR and CDR2 FQNEAQ (reference sequence). CDR3 length: 15 amino acids. Trimming took off 4 bases at V and 6 bases at J, with 15 bases between the two ends. The CDR3 DNA sequence: TGTGCCAGCAGCTCCCCCGGGACGGGGGCCGGGGAGCTGTTTTTT. It encodes CASSSPGTGAGELFF.

Details on this clonotype: With a much larger clone just one base away, this may be a read error. Without the conserved terminal phenylalanine or tryptophan, this CDR3 likely stems from a read error. J is TRBJ1-2 and V is TRBV10-3, with TRBD1 as a possible D gene (5 bases). Germline CDR1 is ENHRY and CDR2 is SYGVKD. Trimming stripped 4 bases from V and 0 bases from J, with 15 bases between. The CDR3 has 16 amino acids. Here the CDR3 DNA reads TGTGCCATCAGTGTGACAGTAACCGATACTAACTATGGCTACACCTAC. The encoded protein is CAISVTVTDTNYGYTY.

V gene TRBV4-2 combines with J gene TRBJ1-5; the D gene is possibly TRBD1 (5 bases). This CDR3 has 13 residues. Germline loops: CDR1 LGHNA, CDR2 YNFKEQ. Trimming shortened V by 3 bases and J by 6 bases, and 9 bases separated the two germline ends. The CDR3 DNA follows: TGTGCCAGCAGCCAGGACATTTTTCAGCCCCAGCATTTT. This codes for CASSQDIFQPQHF.

V is TRBV15 and J is TRBJ2-6, with no clear D. Germline CDR1 and CDR2: LNHNV and YYDKDF (reference sequence). This CDR3 is 15 amino acids long. Trimming cost V 5 bases and J 0 bases, with 8 bases left between them. CDR3 sequence: CATSDEFSGANVLTF. As DNA, the CDR3 is TGTGCCACCAGCGACGAGTTCTCTGGGGCCAACGTCCTGACTTTC.

The chain uses TRBV14 and TRBJ2-7; tentatively, D is TRBD1 or TRBD2 (5 bases each). The V gene lost 11 bases and the J gene lost 3 bases, with 14 bases spanning the gap. Germline lookup yields CDR1 SGHDN and CDR2 FVKESK. The CDR3 sequence is 12 residues long. The CDR3 spells CAGFRDRYEQYF. CDR3 coding DNA: TGTGCCGGATTCAGGGACCGCTACGAGCAGTACTTC.

In its sample, this clonotype was seen a few times. The V call is TRBV28, the J call TRBJ1-6, with 9 bases lining up with TRBD1. From germline, CDR1 is MDHEN and CDR2 SYDVKM. The CDR3 covers 16 residues. With 4 bases clipped from V and 7 bases from J, the junction kept 8 bases outside the gene matches. The CDR3 nucleotides are TGTGCCAGCAGTTCCATCGGACAGGGGCTAAATTCACCCCTCCACTTT. It translates to CASSSIGQGLNSPLHF. Complete variable domain (other parts from reference TRBV28 and TRBJ1-6): DVKVTQSSRYLVKRTGEKVFLECVQDMDHENMFWYRQDPGLGLRLIYFSYDVKMKEKGDIPEGYSVSREKKERFSLILESASTNQTSMYLCASSSIGQGLNSPLHFGNGTRLTVT.

This clonotype was recorded many times. This chain uses TRBV7-6 with TRBJ2-1; 11 bases fit TRBD2. The CDR3 has 15 residues. The germline V gene has CDR1 SGHVS and CDR2 FNYEAQ. Losses at the gene ends were 5 bases for V and 6 bases for J; bases not matched to a gene: 6. The CDR3 protein is CASSLSGGALNEQFF. The CDR3 nucleotides read TGTGCCAGCAGCCTTAGCGGGGGGGCGCTCAATGAGCAGTTCTTC.

This clonotype showed up just a few times. The V call is TRBV6-2 or TRBV6-3, the J call TRBJ1-2; tentatively, D is TRBD1 (5 bases). The CDR3 is 14 residues long. The germline CDR1 and CDR2 sequences are MNHEY and SVGEGT. V gave up 0 bases and J gave up 3 bases, with 8 bases separating them. CDR3 in DNA: TGTGCCAGCAGTTACTCGCAGGGACACTATGGCTACACCTTC. This codes for CASSYSQGHYGYTF.

In its sample, this clonotype was seen many times. V is TRBV7-8 and J is TRBJ2-5, with D unclear. Trimming shortened V by 5 bases and J by 0 bases, and 13 bases separated the two germline ends. The CDR3 sequence is 15 residues long. Per germline, CDR1 SGHVS and CDR2 FQNEAQ. For the CDR3, the DNA is TGTGCCAGCAGCCCTTGGACGTTTAACCAAGAGACCCAGTACTTC. Translated, it gives CASSPWTFNQETQYF. The whole variable domain, filled in from reference TRBV7-8 and TRBJ2-5, reads GAGVSQSPRYKVAKRGQDVALRCDPISGHVSLFWYQQALGQGPEFLTYFQNEAQLDKSGLPSDRFFAERPEGSVSTLKIQRTQQEDSAVYLCASSPWTFNQETQYFGPGTRLLVL.

This chain links TRBV29-1 with TRBJ1-1; D is ambiguous. The CDR3 has 13 residues. V was cut by 8 bases and J by 2 bases, with 15 bases left in between. Germline values: CDR1 SQVTM, CDR2 ANQGSEA. The CDR3 loop reads CSSEGPLNTEAFF. Written as DNA, the CDR3 is TGCAGCTCGGAGGGCCCATTAAACACTGAAGCTTTCTTT.

The J gene is TRBJ1-6, the V gene TRBV28, with 9 positions matching TRBD1. Per the germline V gene, CDR1 is MDHEN and CDR2 is SYDVKM. The CDR3 is made up of 15 amino acids. Unmatched junction bases numbered 3, after V lost 1 base and J lost 8 bases. As DNA, the CDR3 is TGTGCCAGCAGTTTATCCGACAGGGGGGATTCACCCCTCCACTTT. This encodes CASSLSDRGDSPLHF.

The chain combines TRBV12-3 or TRBV12-4 with TRBJ2-4; D remains unclear. CDR3 length: 14 amino acids. Trimming took off 6 bases at V and 3 bases at J, with 12 bases between the two ends. The CDR3 DNA follows: TGTGCCAGCAGGGCTGGGTTCGGCAAAAACATTCAGTACTTC. It is translated as CASRAGFGKNIQYF.

This clonotype has a count of ten or more. The J gene is TRBJ2-7, the V gene TRBV28; D is undetermined. V was clipped by 5 bases and J by 5 bases, with 13 bases between them. This CDR3 region has 13 residues. CDR1 and CDR2 (germline): MDHEN, SYDVKM. The CDR3 bases are TGTGCCAGCAGTGACTCCGGTGAGGACGAGCAGTACTTC. Its translation: CASSDSGEDEQYF.

The chain links TRBV20-1 to TRBJ1-3, with D uncertain. Trimming left V 0 bases short and J 3 bases short, with 9 bases between. The CDR3 loop spans 14 amino acids. Germline loops: CDR1 DFQATT, CDR2 SNEGSKA (reference sequence). The CDR3 here is CSARDGGYGNTIYF. CDR3 bases: TGCAGTGCTAGAGATGGAGGATATGGAAACACCATATATTTT.

The chain is built from TRBV20-1 and TRBJ2-3, with 9 nucleotides matching TRBD2. Germline CDR1 and CDR2: DFQATT and SNEGSKA (reference sequence). The CDR3 is made up of 15 amino acids. The V gene end was trimmed by 5 bases and the J gene end by 3 bases; junction bases not matched to a gene: 9. The CDR3 DNA reads as TGCAGTGCTTGCGGGGGGGGGCCTGCGACAGATACGCAGTATTTT. Protein: CSACGGGPATDTQYF.

This chain's CDR3 is CASSGPGPLSGNTIYF. The CDR3 bases are TGTGCCAGCAGCGGCCCGGGACCGCTGTCTGGAAACACCATATATTTT. This rearrangement joins TRBV7-9 to TRBJ1-3; possibly TRBD1 for D (5 bases). V lost 5 bases and J 1 base, leaving 15 bases between the germline ends. There are 16 residues in the CDR3. Germline V CDR1 and CDR2: SEHNR, FQNEAQ (reference sequence).

V usage is TRBV7-9 and J usage is TRBJ2-2; D is perhaps TRBD1 or TRBD2 (5 bases each). The CDR3 totals 18 residues. Deletions cut 3 bases from V and 0 bases from J, with 17 bases between. Germline V gene data show CDR1 as SEHNR and CDR2 as FQNEAQ (reference sequence). The CDR3 reads CASSLGRGIPANTGELFF. The CDR3 region has the DNA TGTGCCAGCAGCTTGGGGCGAGGGATACCCGCGAACACCGGGGAGCTGTTTTTT.

This clonotype has just a few counts. The genes are TRBV28 and TRBJ2-2; D not resolved. The CDR3 is 14 amino acids. Trimming took 6 bases from V and 6 from J, leaving 14 bases between them. The V gene's germline CDR1 is MDHEN and CDR2 SYDVKM. The CDR3: CASSPGPKAGELFF. For the CDR3, the DNA is TGTGCCAGCAGCCCTGGGCCAAAGGCCGGGGAGCTGTTTTTT.